Listed below are T cell receptor beta chains from one sample, sequenced in a study of T cells in Graves' hyperthyroidism and ophthalmopathy. TCRdb recomputed calls from the multiplex PCR reads with MiXCR, one row per CDR3 protein. The table lists roughly 380,000 distinct CDR3 sequences, around 18% of them singletons. Sequenced material: blood. The receptor set was obtained from a woman aged 40 to 50 with Graves' ophthalmopathy. Both conserved end residues are part of each CDR3. D genes are given only for firm matches. Some rows mark clone size as missing; the rest say once, few, many or name a class of expanded clone.

V gene	D gene	clone size	J gene	CDR3 protein	CDR3 DNA
TRBV19	.	many	TRBJ1-2	CASRPRGRSGYTF	TGTGCCAGTAGGCCGCGGGGTCGGTCGGGCTACACCTTC
TRBV20-1	.	many	TRBJ2-7	CSARGGLYEQYF	TGCAGTGCTAGAGGGGGCCTCTACGAGCAGTACTTC
TRBV28	TRBD2	many	TRBJ2-3	CASSLSRGSADTQYF	TGTGCCAGCAGTTTAAGTCGCGGGAGCGCAGATACGCAGTATTTT
TRBV6-1	.	many	TRBJ2-2	CASSEITGELFF	TGTGCCAGCAGTGAAATCACCGGGGAGCTGTTTTTT
TRBV2	.	.	TRBJ2-7	CASTIPTGGVEYF	TGTGCCAGCACCATTCCGACAGGAGGTGTTGAGTACTTC
TRBV29-1	TRBD2	many	TRBJ2-7	CSVLMPSGRNEQYF	TGCAGCGTACTCATGCCTAGCGGGAGAAACGAGCAGTACTTC
TRBV10-1	.	many	TRBJ2-7	CASSPDSGPEQYF	TGCGCCAGCAGCCCCGACAGCGGCCCCGAGCAGTACTTC
TRBV6-5	TRBD2	.	TRBJ2-7	CASSLQGTSGPYEQYF	TGTGCCAGCAGTCTACAAGGGACTAGCGGCCCCTACGAGCAGTACTTC
TRBV12-3/TRBV12-4	.	many	TRBJ2-2	CASSLSVGSGTGELFF	TGTGCCAGCAGTTTGTCCGTTGGTAGCGGAACCGGGGAGCTGTTTTTT
TRBV5-6	.	many	TRBJ2-5	CASSPSGEQETQYF	TGTGCCAGCAGCCCTTCGGGAGAACAAGAGACCCAGTACTTC
TRBV20-1	TRBD2	.	TRBJ2-2	CSAYQLAGGNTGELFF	TGCAGTGCTTACCAACTAGCGGGAGGGAACACCGGGGAGCTGTTTTTT
TRBV24-1	TRBD2	many	TRBJ2-7	CATSDFLGGDSGTDYYEQYF	TGTGCCACCAGTGATTTTTTGGGGGGGGATAGCGGGACGGACTACTACGAGCAGTACTTC
TRBV5-4	.	many	TRBJ1-5	CASSLDVNQPQHF	TGTGCCAGCAGCTTGGATGTGAATCAGCCCCAGCATTTT
TRBV4-1	.	many	TRBJ2-7	CASRDEDRPLYEQYF	TGCGCCAGCAGGGATGAAGACAGGCCTTTATACGAGCAGTACTTC
TRBV27	.	many	TRBJ2-2	CASRVGGIAGELFF	TGTGCCAGCAGAGTTGGGGGGATCGCCGGGGAGCTGTTTTTT
TRBV29-1	TRBD1	many	TRBJ2-2	CSVEDRMNTGELFF	TGCAGCGTGGAGGACAGGATGAACACCGGGGAGCTGTTTTTT
TRBV10-3	.	many	TRBJ1-1	CAISEMEAGSTEAFF	TGTGCCATCAGTGAGATGGAGGCCGGGTCGACTGAAGCTTTCTTT
TRBV13	.	.	TRBJ1-2	CASSLKGSGYTF	TGTGCCAGCAGCTTAAAGGGTTCCGGCTACACCTTC
TRBV7-3	TRBD2	many	TRBJ2-3	CASSFTTSGGTDTQYF	TGTGCCAGCAGCTTCACGACTAGCGGTGGCACAGATACGCAGTATTTT
TRBV28	.	many	TRBJ1-2	CASSLVRGDYGYTF	TGTGCCAGCAGTTTGGTACGGGGCGACTATGGCTACACCTTC
TRBV20-1	.	.	TRBJ2-4	CSAPPGAPAKNIQHF	TGCAGTGCCCCACCGGGGGCCCCCGCCAAAAACATTCAGCACTTC
TRBV28	.	.	TRBJ2-7	CASSLSPRTGRDEQYF	TGTGCCAGCAGTTTATCCCCCAGGACAGGGAGGGACGAGCAGTACTTC
TRBV6-5	TRBD2	many	TRBJ2-7	CASRGLAEYEQYF	TGTGCCAGCAGAGGACTAGCGGAGTACGAGCAGTACTTC
TRBV7-8	TRBD1	once	TRBJ2-2	CASSQGVANTGELFF	TGTGCCAGCAGCCAGGGGGTTGCGAACACCGGGGAGCTGTTTTTT
TRBV28	.	.	TRBJ2-7	CASSLVSGTEQYF	TGTGCCAGCAGTTTAGTTTCGGGTACCGAGCAGTACTTC
TRBV7-7	.	many	TRBJ1-1	CASSARRGTEAFF	TGTGCTAGCAGCGCCAGACGGGGCACTGAAGCTTTCTTT
TRBV20-1	TRBD2	many	TRBJ2-5	CSARSTSGDKETQYF	TGCAGTGCTAGATCGACTAGCGGGGATAAAGAGACCCAGTACTTC
TRBV5-1	.	many	TRBJ2-7	CASSLDRRYEQYF	TGCGCCAGCAGCTTGGACAGAAGATACGAGCAGTACTTC
TRBV20-1	.	many	TRBJ2-5	CSAGLYGNQETQYF	TGCAGTGCTGGCCTCTACGGGAACCAAGAGACCCAGTACTTC
TRBV11-2	.	many	TRBJ2-7	CASSLQYEQYF	TGTGCCAGCAGCTTGCAGTACGAGCAGTACTTC
TRBV25-1	.	many	TRBJ2-5	CASSELWGEETQYF	TGTGCCAGCAGTGAATTATGGGGAGAAGAGACCCAGTACTTC
TRBV20-1	.	.	TRBJ2-7	CSAGSGLQYF	TGCAGTGCCGGCTCGGGGCTGCAGTACTTC
TRBV3-1	TRBD2	.	TRBJ2-7	CASSQGLALEQYF	TGTGCCAGCAGCCAAGGACTAGCTCTCGAGCAGTACTTC
TRBV6-5	.	many	TRBJ1-2	CASSYGTGTGYTF	TGTGCCAGCAGTTATGGAACAGGGACTGGCTACACCTTC
TRBV12-3/TRBV12-4	TRBD1	many	TRBJ1-5	CASSWDRDQPQHF	TGTGCCAGCAGCTGGGACAGGGATCAGCCCCAGCATTTT
TRBV11-1	.	.	TRBJ1-1	CASSSLQGRGDTEAFF	TGTGCCAGCAGCTCATTACAGGGTAGAGGCGACACTGAAGCTTTCTTT
TRBV28	.	many	TRBJ1-1	CASKGRGPQAFF	TGTGCCAGCAAAGGCCGGGGGCCACAAGCTTTCTTT